A single T cell receptor beta chain is shown here with its context. Its target is unknown. V was clipped by 0 bases and J by 0 bases, with 11 bases between them. Germline values: CDR1 MNHNY, CDR2 SVGAGI (reference sequence). There are 16 residues in the CDR3. The entry originates in a study of T cell repertoires in cytomegalovirus infection. Study information: CMV infection together with matching HLA type was indicated by public TCR beta signatures. Broader study findings: There were HLA-C-restricted CMV-specific TCR beta clonotypes dominating the ex vivo response.

From the reads, TCRdb called clonotypes with MiXCR, one entry per CDR3 protein. The sample yields approximately 630,000 distinct CDR3 sequences, approximately 25% seen once. This sequence was found in a human donor in good health (CMV status not recorded). Some clones in this sample may be carry-over from other donors' samples. The chain recombines TRBV6-6 with TRBJ2-5, with a tentative D call TRBD2 (5 bases). The sequencing input was CD8+ T cells from PBMCs. CDR3 DNA: TGTGCCAGCAGTTACTCGATAGCGACGTACCAAGAGACCCAGTACTTC. Translating it yields CASSYSIATYQETQYF.